This TCR beta chain was sequenced during a study of radiation and T cells in renal cell carcinoma. Specified treatment: treatment-naive control, cytoreductive nephrectomy. Controls were unirradiated tumors from treatment-naive cytoreductive nephrectomy patients. This table comes from immunoSEQ multiplex PCR, and its TCRdb copy is limited to in-frame clones, with some not included. There are around 23,000 clones in the sample; 45% to 55% occur only once, and about 20% lies in the top ten. Germline CDR1 reads SGHTA; CDR2 reads FQGNSA. The V and J ends lost 4 bases and 7 bases respectively, with 20 bases between them. This CDR3 has 16 residues. To note about this clone: Its cognate antigen is unknown.

The study, taken as a whole, reports: Compared with controls, irradiated tumors had more, larger dominant CDR3 motifs.

The chain joins TRBV7-2 to TRBJ2-4, with D tentatively TRBD1 (6 bases). This sample comprised tumor tissue, obtained from a patient whose treatment was nephrectomy without radiotherapy. This TCR came from a human donor with renal cell carcinoma. CDR3 sequence reads: CASSSSPRQERNIQYF. As DNA, the CDR3 is TGTGCCAGCAGCTCCTCACCCCGACAGGAGAGGAACATTCAGTACTTC.